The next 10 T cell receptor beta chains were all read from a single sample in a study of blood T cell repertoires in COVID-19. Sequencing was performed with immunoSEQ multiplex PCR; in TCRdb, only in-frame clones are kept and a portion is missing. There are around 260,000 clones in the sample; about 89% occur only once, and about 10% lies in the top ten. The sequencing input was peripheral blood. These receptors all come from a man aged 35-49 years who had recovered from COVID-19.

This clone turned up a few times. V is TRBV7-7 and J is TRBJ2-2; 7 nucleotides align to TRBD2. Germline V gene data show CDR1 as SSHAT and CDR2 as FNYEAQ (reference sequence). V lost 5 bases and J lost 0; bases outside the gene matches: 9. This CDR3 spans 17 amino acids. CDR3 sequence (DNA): TGTGCCAGCAGCCCGGGAGGTGGGACCGCGAACACCGGGGAGCTGTTTTTT. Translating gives CASSPGGGTANTGELFF.

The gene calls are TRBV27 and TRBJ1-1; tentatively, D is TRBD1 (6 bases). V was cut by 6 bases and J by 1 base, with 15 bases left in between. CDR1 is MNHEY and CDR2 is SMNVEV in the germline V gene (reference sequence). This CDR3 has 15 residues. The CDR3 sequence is CASRPGGARNTEAFF. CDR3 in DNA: TGTGCCAGCAGACCCGGGGGGGCCCGGAACACTGAAGCTTTCTTT.

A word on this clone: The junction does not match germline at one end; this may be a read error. The CDR3 sequence is CASSGQLVHF. As DNA, the CDR3 is TGTGCCAGCAGTGGTCAACTAGTTCACTTC. The chain couples TRBV2 to TRBJ2-5; maybe TRBD2 (5 bases). CDR1 and CDR2 from the germline V gene are SNHLY and FYNNEI. The CDR3 runs 10 residues.

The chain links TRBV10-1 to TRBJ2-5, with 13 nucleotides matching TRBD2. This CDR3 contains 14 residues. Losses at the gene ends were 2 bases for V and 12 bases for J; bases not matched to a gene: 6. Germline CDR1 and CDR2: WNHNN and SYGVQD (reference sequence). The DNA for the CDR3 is TGCGCCAGCAGTGAGGGACTAGCGGGGGCCGCGAAGTACTTC. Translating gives CASSEGLAGAAKYF.

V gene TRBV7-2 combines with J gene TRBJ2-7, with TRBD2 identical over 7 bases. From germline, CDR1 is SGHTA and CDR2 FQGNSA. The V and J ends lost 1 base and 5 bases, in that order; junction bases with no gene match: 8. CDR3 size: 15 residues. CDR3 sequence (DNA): TGTGCCAGCAGCTTAGTGGCCGGGGGGAATAACGAGCAGTACTTC. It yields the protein CASSLVAGGNNEQYF.

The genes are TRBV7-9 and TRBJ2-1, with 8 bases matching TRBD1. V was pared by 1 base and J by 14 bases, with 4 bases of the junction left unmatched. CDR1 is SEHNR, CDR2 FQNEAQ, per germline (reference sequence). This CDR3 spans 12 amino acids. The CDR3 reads CASSLGQGAEFF. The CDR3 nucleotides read TGTGCCAGCAGCTTAGGGCAGGGGGCTGAGTTCTTC.

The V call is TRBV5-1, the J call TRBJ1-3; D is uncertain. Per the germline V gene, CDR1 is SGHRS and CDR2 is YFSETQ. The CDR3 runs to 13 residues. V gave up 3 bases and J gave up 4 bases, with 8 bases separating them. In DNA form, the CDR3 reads TGCGCCAGCAGCTCAGCGGGGGGAAACACCATATATTTT. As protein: CASSSAGGNTIYF.

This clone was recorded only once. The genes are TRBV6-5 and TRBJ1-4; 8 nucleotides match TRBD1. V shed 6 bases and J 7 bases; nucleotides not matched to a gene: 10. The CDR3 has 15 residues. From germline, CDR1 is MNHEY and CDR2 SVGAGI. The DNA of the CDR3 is TGTGCCAGCAGCCTCAAACAGGGGGTGACTGAAAAACTGTTTTTT. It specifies CASSLKQGVTEKLFF.

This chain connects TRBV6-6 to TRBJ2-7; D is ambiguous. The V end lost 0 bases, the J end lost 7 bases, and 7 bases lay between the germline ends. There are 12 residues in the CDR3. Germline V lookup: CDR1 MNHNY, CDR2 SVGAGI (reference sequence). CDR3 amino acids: CASSYSMREQYF. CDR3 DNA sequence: TGTGCCAGCAGTTACTCGATGCGGGAGCAGTACTTC.

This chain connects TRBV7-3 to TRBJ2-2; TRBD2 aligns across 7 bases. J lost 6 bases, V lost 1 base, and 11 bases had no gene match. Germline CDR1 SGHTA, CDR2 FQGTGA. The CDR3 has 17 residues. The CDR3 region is CASSLSLAVGGSGELFF. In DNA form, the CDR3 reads TGTGCCAGCAGCTTAAGTCTAGCGGTCGGCGGTTCCGGGGAGCTGTTTTTT.